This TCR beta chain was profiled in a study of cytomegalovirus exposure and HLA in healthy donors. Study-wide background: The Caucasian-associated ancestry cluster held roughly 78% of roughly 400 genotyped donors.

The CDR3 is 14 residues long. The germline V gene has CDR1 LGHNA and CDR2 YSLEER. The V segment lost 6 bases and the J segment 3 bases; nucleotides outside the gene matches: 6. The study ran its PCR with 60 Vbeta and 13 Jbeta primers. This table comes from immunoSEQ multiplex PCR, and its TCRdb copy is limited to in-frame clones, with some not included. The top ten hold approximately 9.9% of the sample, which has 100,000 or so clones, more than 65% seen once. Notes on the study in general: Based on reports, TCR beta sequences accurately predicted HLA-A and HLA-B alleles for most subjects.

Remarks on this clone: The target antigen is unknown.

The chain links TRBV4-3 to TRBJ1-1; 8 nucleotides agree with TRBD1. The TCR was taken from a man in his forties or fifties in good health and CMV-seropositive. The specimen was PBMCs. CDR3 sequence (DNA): TGCGCCAGCAGTAGGACAGGGATGGACACTGAAGCTTTCTTT. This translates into CASSRTGMDTEAFF.